This TCR beta chain was identified in a study of shared clonotypes between healthy human individuals. As for the study in general: The donor pool was made up of a couple of women and a few men aged 18 to 49.

The CDR3 runs to 13 residues. V was pared by 1 base and J by 8 bases, with 2 bases of the junction left unmatched. CDR1 is KGHSH, CDR2 LQKENI, per germline. The protocol was immunoSEQ multiplex PCR, while the TCRdb copy is restricted to in-frame clones and leaves out a portion. Of about 1 million clones in the sample, under 80% were seen once. The V call is TRBV18, the J call TRBJ1-1; 9 positions match TRBD1. The TCR sequence derives from a man between 18 and 35 years old in good health. Material: memory CD4+ T cells sorted from blood. The subset here: CD45RA-negative fraction. The CDR3 is CASSPRTGEEAFF. The CDR3 DNA is TGTGCCAGCTCACCACGGACAGGGGAAGAAGCTTTCTTT.